What follows is one T cell receptor beta chain and its context. The target antigen is unknown. TCRdb's table, derived via immunoSEQ multiplex PCR, lists solely in-frame clones and lacks some. The table lists some 28,000 clones, roughly 82% of them singletons. CDR1 is LNHDA, CDR2 SQIVND, per germline (reference sequence). This CDR3 has 14 amino acids. V dropped 5 bases and J dropped 3; count of bases not matched to a gene: 6. This specimen comes from a study of chemoradiotherapy in HPV16-positive cancers. Study-level points and caveats: The functional HPV-specific definition rests on just a couple of HPV16-positive patients. During treatment, candidate HPV-specific clones and E7-related motifs expanded in tumor. For HPV16-positive patients, expanding HPV-responsive T cells associated with longer recurrence-free survival.

Samples were taken several times over chemoradiotherapy. The sequence was collected from a human donor with HPV-associated anogenital cancer. The gene calls are TRBV19 and TRBJ1-2; 7 nucleotides agree with TRBD1. Sequences were derived from blood, sampled from a patient who underwent chemoradiotherapy. The chain's CDR3 is CASSARDSHYGYTF. The CDR3 DNA sequence: TGTGCCAGTAGTGCCCGGGACAGTCACTATGGCTACACCTTC.